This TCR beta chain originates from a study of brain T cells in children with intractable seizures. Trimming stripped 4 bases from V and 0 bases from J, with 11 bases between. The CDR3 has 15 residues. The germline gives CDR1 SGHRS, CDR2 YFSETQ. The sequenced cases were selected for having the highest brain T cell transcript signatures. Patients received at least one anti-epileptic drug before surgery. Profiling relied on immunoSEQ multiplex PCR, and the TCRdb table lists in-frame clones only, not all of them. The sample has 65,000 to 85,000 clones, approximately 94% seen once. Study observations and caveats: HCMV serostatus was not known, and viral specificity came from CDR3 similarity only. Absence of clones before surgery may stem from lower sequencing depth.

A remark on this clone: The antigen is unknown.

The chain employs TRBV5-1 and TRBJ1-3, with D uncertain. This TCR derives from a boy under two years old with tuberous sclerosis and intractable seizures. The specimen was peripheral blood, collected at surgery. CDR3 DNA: TGCGCCAGCAGCGCGGAAAGTAGCTCTGGAAACACCATATATTTT. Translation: CASSAESSSGNTIYF.